These 14 T cell receptor beta chains were all obtained from the same sample, sequenced in a study of technical replicates of blood from a few donors. Clones were read by immunoSEQ multiplex PCR, and TCRdb kept only the in-frame ones, dropping some. The sample records tens of thousands of clones, 80% to 90% being singletons. The sequenced sample consisted of PBMCs. The receptor source for this set is a human donor in good health. Some clones in this sample may be carry-over from other donors' samples.

J is TRBJ2-7 and V is TRBV5-6, with 7 bases matching TRBD2. In germline, CDR1 is SGHDT, CDR2 YYEEEE. There are 18 residues in the CDR3. Germline trimming cut 3 bases from V and 1 base from J; bases unmatched to any gene: 16. CDR3 nucleotide sequence: TGTGCCAGCAGCTCGCTGGATATTTATAGCGGGCAATCCTACGAGCAGTACTTC. As protein: CASSSLDIYSGQSYEQYF.

CDR3: CASRRDRGYYGYTF. The DNA for the CDR3 is TGTGCCAGCAGGCGGGACAGGGGATACTATGGCTACACCTTC. This chain joins TRBV6-5 and TRBJ1-2; TRBD1 matches at 10 bases. V shed 6 bases, J shed 3 bases, and the junction held 4 bases outside the gene matches. The germline gives CDR1 MNHEY, CDR2 SVGAGI. The CDR3 has 14 amino acids.

In its sample, this clone was seen once. The chain employs TRBV18 and TRBJ2-6; 9 nucleotides match TRBD1. Per the germline V gene, CDR1 is KGHSH and CDR2 is LQKENI. With 3 bases clipped from V and 0 bases from J, the junction kept 6 bases outside the gene matches. The CDR3 spans 18 residues. The DNA of the CDR3 is TGTGCCAGCTCACCCCCGGGACAGGGCCTCTCTGGGGCCAACGTCCTGACTTTC. Its translation is CASSPPGQGLSGANVLTF.

V is TRBV19 and J is TRBJ2-2; weak D call: TRBD2 (5 bases). The CDR3 extends over 11 amino acids. The V end lost 9 bases, the J end lost 7 bases, and 9 bases lay between the germline ends. Germline lookup yields CDR1 LNHDA and CDR2 SQIVND (reference sequence). The CDR3 bases are TGTGCCAGCCAAGGAGGCGGGGAGCTGTTTTTT. Amino acid sequence: CASQGGGELFF.

V is TRBV5-4 and J is TRBJ1-2; D perhaps matches TRBD1 (5 bases). CDR1 SGHNT and CDR2 YYREEE come from the germline V gene (reference sequence). CDR3 length equals 15 residues. The ends were cut back, 4 bases at V and 7 bases at J, with 20 bases in the middle. The CDR3 sequence: CASSPGGTDAFGYTF. DNA of the CDR3: TGTGCCAGCAGCCCGGGGGGGACCGATGCCTTTGGCTACACCTTC.

This chain connects TRBV5-6 to TRBJ1-5; D call uncertain. The CDR3 covers 14 residues. The germline CDR1 and CDR2 sequences are SGHDT and YYEEEE. V was clipped by 1 base and J by 7 bases, with 12 bases between them. CDR3 sequence: CASSLIGASQPQHF. CDR3 in DNA: TGTGCCAGCAGCTTGATTGGTGCGAGCCAGCCCCAGCATTTT.

V is TRBV5-1 and J is TRBJ1-2, with D unclear. Germline V gene sequence: CDR1 SGHRS, CDR2 YFSETQ. CDR3 size: 14 residues. The germline V and J ends were trimmed by 7 bases and 2 bases, with 15 bases remaining between them. CDR3 nucleotides: TGCGCCAGCGCAAAAGACGGGTTGAACTATGGCTACACCTTC. Protein product: CASAKDGLNYGYTF. The full variable domain, rest sourced from reference TRBV5-1 and TRBJ1-2, is KAGVTQTPRYLIKTRGQQVTLSCSPISGHRSVSWYQQTPGQGLQFLFEYFSETQRNKGNFPGRFSGRQFSNSRSEMNVSTLELGDSALYLCASAKDGLNYGYTFGSGTRLTVV.

J is TRBJ2-5 and V is TRBV30; no clear D gene. The V gene's germline CDR1 is GTSNPN and CDR2 SVGIG (reference sequence). This CDR3 is built from 16 residues. V gave up 2 bases and J gave up 5 bases, with 21 bases separating them. The CDR3 loop is CAWSPSGLTTWETQYF. The CDR3 DNA reads TGTGCCTGGAGTCCCTCCGGTCTCACGACTTGGGAGACCCAGTACTTC.

The J gene is TRBJ2-7, the V gene TRBV6-1; 10 positions agree with TRBD2. From germline, CDR1 is MNHNS and CDR2 SASEGT. The CDR3 runs to 16 residues. The V and J ends lost 4 bases and 1 base, in that order; junction bases with no gene match: 7. CDR3: CASSGIAGGLSYEQYF. The CDR3 region has the DNA TGTGCCAGCAGTGGCATAGCGGGGGGACTATCCTACGAGCAGTACTTC.

A note on this clone: Other nucleotide sequences in the sample specify the same CDR3. The rearrangement links TRBV15 to TRBJ1-5, with D possibly being TRBD1 (6 bases). Germline V CDR1 and CDR2: LNHNV, YYDKDF (reference sequence). With 3 bases removed from V and 4 bases from J, the gap between germline ends came to 13 bases. This CDR3 is 15 amino acids long. The CDR3 spells CATSRDQGNNQPQHF. In DNA form, the CDR3 reads TGTGCCACCAGCAGGGACCAGGGGAATAATCAGCCCCAGCATTTT.

The chain joins TRBV19 to TRBJ1-5; 10 positions match TRBD1. J gave up 6 bases and V 4 bases, and 12 bases lay outside the gene matches. CDR3 length: 17 amino acids. Germline V gene lookup returns CDR1 LNHDA and CDR2 SQIVND (reference sequence). The CDR3 DNA reads TGTGCCAGTAGTACCGGGACAGGGGAGTTGGGGCGTCAGCCCCAGCATTTT. It yields the protein CASSTGTGELGRQPQHF.

In this sample, this clone turned up a few times. The chain employs TRBV29-1 and TRBJ1-6; D perhaps matches TRBD1 (5 bases). The CDR3 covers 12 residues. Germline-derived CDR1 and CDR2 are SQVTM and ANQGSEA. V gave up 7 bases and J gave up 10 bases, with 14 bases separating them. The CDR3 spells CSDYRQLSPLHF. CDR3 DNA sequence: TGCAGCGACTATCGACAGCTATCACCCCTCCACTTT.

The rearrangement uses TRBV5-1 and TRBJ2-6, with TRBD1 identical over 8 bases. V lost 4 bases and J lost 3; bases outside the gene matches: 15. Germline V gives CDR1 SGHRS, CDR2 YFSETQ. The CDR3 spans 19 residues. CDR3 region: CASSPGARQGAFGANVLTF. DNA of the CDR3: TGCGCCAGCAGCCCCGGCGCCAGGCAGGGGGCCTTTGGGGCCAACGTCCTGACTTTC.

This clone was counted a single time. The chain recombines TRBV29-1 with TRBJ2-2; 8 nucleotides match TRBD2. The V and J ends lost 4 bases and 6 bases, in that order; junction bases with no gene match: 16. CDR3 length equals 17 residues. CDR1 is SQVTM and CDR2 is ANQGSEA in the germline V gene. Written as DNA, the CDR3 is TGCAGCGTTGTGCATTCCCGTCGGAAAGCGGGAGCCGGGGAGCTGTTTTTT. Encoded protein: CSVVHSRRKAGAGELFF.